Listed below are T cell receptor beta chains from one sample, sequenced in a study of blood T cell repertoires in COVID-19. Repertoires were generated with immunoSEQ multiplex PCR, while TCRdb's copy carries only in-frame clones and drops some. The table has some 150,000 clones, roughly 80% seen once. The sample comprised peripheral blood. The receptor set was obtained from a woman older than 75 with acute or convalescent COVID-19. The CDR3 runs from the conserved cysteine through the conserved F or W. A D gene is named only where the DNA matches it firmly. A row's size may be missing; if present it is once, few, many or a size class.

d_call,j_call,v_call,clone_size,cdr3_nt,cdr3_aa
NA,TRBJ2-1,TRBV11-2,once,TGTGCCAGCAGCTTCGGGGGGCTCTCCTACAATGAGCAGTTCTTC,CASSFGGLSYNEQFF
TRBD1,TRBJ2-5,TRBV5-1,once,TGCGCCAGCTGCCTGGGACAGCATCAAGAGACCCAGTACTTC,CASCLGQHQETQYF
NA,TRBJ2-3,TRBV6-5,NA,TGTGCCAGCAAGGGGATTTACACAGATACGCAGTATTTT,CASKGIYTDTQYF
TRBD1,TRBJ1-5,TRBV18,once,TGTGCCAGCTCAACCGGGACAGGGGGCGGTCAGCCCCAGCATTTT,CASSTGTGGGQPQHF
NA,TRBJ2-2,TRBV19,many,TGTGCCAGTAGATCGCTGGGGGGCACCGGGGAGCTGTTTTTT,CASRSLGGTGELFF
TRBD2,TRBJ2-3,TRBV5-1,once,TGCGCCAGCAGCTTGGTTGTCGCGCGGGGGTACCCTCTCACAGATACGCAGTATTTT,CASSLVVARGYPLTDTQYF
NA,TRBJ1-5,TRBV18,NA,TGTGCCAGCTCACCAGGAGGGTTTAGCAATCAGCCCCAGCATTTT,CASSPGGFSNQPQHF
TRBD1,TRBJ1-5,TRBV10-3,few,TGTGCCATCAGTGAGGCCGGGACAGGGGGTCAGCCCCAGCATTTT,CAISEAGTGGQPQHF
TRBD2,TRBJ2-5,TRBV6-5,NA,TGTGCCAGCAGGGTTTCGGGGGGGACAGAGACCCAGTACTTC,CASRVSGGTETQYF
TRBD1,TRBJ1-5,TRBV5-6,NA,TGTGCCAGCAGCGCGACAGGGGGCAGCAATCAGCCCCAGCATTTT,CASSATGGSNQPQHF
TRBD2,TRBJ2-1,TRBV7-2,once,TGTGCCAGCAGTCGGGGTGGGACTACGACCTTCAATGAGCAGTTCTTC,CASSRGGTTTFNEQFF